The 23 T cell receptor beta chains below come from one sample, sequenced in a study of PD-1 blockade in classical Hodgkin lymphoma. Sequencing used immunoSEQ multiplex PCR; TCRdb keeps in-frame clones, though not all of them. This table holds about 97,000 clones, around four fifths found once. Every patient was affected by relapse after autologous stem cell transplantation, while exposure to brentuximab vedotin was not uniform. This material consisted of peripheral blood mononuclear cells (PBMCs), taken at baseline. All receptors derive from a human donor with classical Hodgkin lymphoma.

The rearrangement links TRBV10-3 to TRBJ2-7, with D unclear. V lost 6 bases to trimming and J lost 6 bases, with 18 bases between them. Germline loops: CDR1 ENHRY, CDR2 SYGVKD. The CDR3 consists of 14 residues. The CDR3 region is CAIRDGVQLREQYF. CDR3 sequence (DNA): TGTGCCATCAGGGACGGAGTACAGCTTCGCGAGCAGTACTTC.

The J gene is TRBJ1-4, the V gene TRBV5-1, with 9 bases fitting TRBD1. Trimming removed 4 bases from V and 2 bases from J; junction bases left unmatched: 3. CDR3 size: 15 residues. Germline CDR1 SGHRS, CDR2 YFSETQ. The CDR3 here is CASSLGTGTNEKLFF. DNA for the CDR3: TGCGCCAGCAGCCTCGGGACAGGGACTAATGAAAAACTGTTTTTT.

J is TRBJ2-7 and V is TRBV12-5; no reliable D call. This CDR3 is 15 amino acids long. Germline V gene sequence: CDR1 LGHNT, CDR2 FRNRAP. Trimming stripped 7 bases from V and 0 bases from J, with 16 bases between. The CDR3 DNA is TGTGCTAGTGCAAACGAGGCAGCGAGCTCCTACGAGCAGTACTTC. Amino acid sequence: CASANEAASSYEQYF.

The chain uses TRBV10-1 and TRBJ1-4, with 7 bases aligning to TRBD1. Germline CDR1 WNHNN, CDR2 SYGVQD (reference sequence). This CDR3 is 13 amino acids long. Trimming cost V 5 bases and J 6 bases; bases outside gene matches: 3. The CDR3 here is CASSRGQDEKLFF. As DNA, the CDR3 is TGCGCCAGCAGTAGAGGACAGGATGAAAAACTGTTTTTT.

The chain uses TRBV28 and TRBJ1-1; D not resolved. This CDR3 is built from 14 residues. The V gene lost 7 bases and the J gene lost 1 base, with 13 bases spanning the gap. Germline CDR1 and CDR2: MDHEN and SYDVKM. The CDR3 DNA is TGTGCCAGCAAAGTGATGCCGGGGAACACTGAAGCTTTCTTT. It is translated as CASKVMPGNTEAFF.

The chain recombines TRBV10-3 with TRBJ2-1; D gene ambiguous. CDR1 is ENHRY, CDR2 SYGVKD, per germline. Trimming left V 4 bases short and J 5 bases short, with 12 bases between. The CDR3 loop spans 14 amino acids. Written as DNA, the CDR3 is TGTGCCATCAGTGCCGAGCCCGGAAACAATGAGCAGTTCTTC. Translation gives CAISAEPGNNEQFF.

The chain links TRBV19 to TRBJ1-5; D may be TRBD1 (5 bases). V lost 0 bases to trimming and J lost 0 bases, with 15 bases between them. CDR1 is LNHDA and CDR2 is SQIVND in the germline V gene (reference sequence). The CDR3 totals 18 residues. CDR3 bases: TGTGCCAGTAGTATAGAGCCAGGGAGGTCAGGTAGCAATCAGCCCCAGCATTTT. This sequence encodes CASSIEPGRSGSNQPQHF.

The chain has TRBV11-2 and TRBJ1-5; weak D call: TRBD1 (6 bases). Between the trimmed V and J ends, which lost 1 base and 6 bases, there was a span of 7 bases. The CDR3 totals 13 residues. Germline V gene sequence: CDR1 SGHAT, CDR2 FQNNGV. CDR3 amino acids: CASSLVGGQPQHF. CDR3 nucleotides: TGTGCCAGCAGCTTAGTAGGGGGTCAGCCCCAGCATTTT.

The chain has TRBV10-3 and TRBJ2-5, with D tentatively TRBD1 (5 bases). Germline lookup yields CDR1 ENHRY and CDR2 SYGVKD. The CDR3 is 13 residues long. Trimming left V 4 bases short and J 5 bases short, with 11 bases between. The CDR3 DNA sequence: TGTGCCATCAGTGGCCAGGGTGGGGAGACCCAGTACTTC. Its protein is CAISGQGGETQYF.

V gene TRBV4-1 combines with J gene TRBJ2-7, with 7 positions matching TRBD1. The V gene end was trimmed by 4 bases and the J gene end by 2 bases; junction bases not matched to a gene: 5. In germline, CDR1 is MGHRA, CDR2 YSYEKL. The CDR3 covers 14 residues. CDR3 bases: TGCGCCAGCAGCCGAGGGACAGCAGCCTACGAGCAGTACTTC. Translation gives CASSRGTAAYEQYF.

V and J are TRBV4-3 and TRBJ2-1, with 9 nucleotides matching TRBD2. This CDR3 comprises 14 residues. J gave up 3 bases and V 5 bases, and 2 bases lay outside the gene matches. The V gene's germline CDR1 is LGHNA and CDR2 YSLEER. The CDR3 loop reads CASSFSGGYNEQFF. The CDR3 DNA sequence: TGCGCCAGCAGCTTTAGCGGGGGCTACAATGAGCAGTTCTTC.

This clone was detected once. V and J are TRBV7-9 and TRBJ2-2; unclear D gene. The germline V gene has CDR1 SEHNR and CDR2 FQNEAQ (reference sequence). The CDR3 runs 14 residues. Trimming cost V 5 bases and J 5 bases, with 12 bases left between them. This CDR3 reads CASSPPIGTGELFF. For the CDR3, the DNA is TGTGCCAGCAGCCCACCCATAGGTACCGGGGAGCTGTTTTTT.

V gene TRBV5-1 combines with J gene TRBJ2-3, with 11 bases aligning to TRBD1. The CDR3 spans 14 residues. Losses at the gene ends were 4 bases for V and 4 bases for J; bases not matched to a gene: 2. From germline, CDR1 is SGHRS and CDR2 YFSETQ. CDR3 coding DNA: TGCGCCAGCAGCGGGGGACAGGGGGCAGATACGCAGTATTTT. It is translated as CASSGGQGADTQYF.

The V gene is TRBV5-8, the J gene TRBJ1-3, with TRBD1 as a possible D gene (5 bases). Per germline, CDR1 SGHTS and CDR2 YDEGEE. V was trimmed by 0 bases and J by 12 bases, leaving 16 bases between them. This CDR3 has 14 amino acids. DNA of the CDR3: TGTGCCAGCAGCTTGGGGGGCCTTGTATCATTCATATATTTT. Translation gives CASSLGGLVSFIYF.

The V and J genes are TRBV4-3 and TRBJ2-1; D uncertain. Trimming stripped 0 bases from V and 0 bases from J, with 6 bases between. The CDR3 is 15 residues long. Germline CDR1 reads LGHNA; CDR2 reads YSLEER. The DNA of the CDR3 is TGCGCCAGCAGCCAAGATCAGCGCTCCTACAATGAGCAGTTCTTC. It codes for CASSQDQRSYNEQFF.

The CDR3 DNA reads as TGCGCCAGCAGCCCGGGGGTTGGGGAATGGGAGCAGTACTTC. Residues: CASSPGVGEWEQYF. The chain links TRBV5-1 to TRBJ2-7; the D gene is possibly TRBD2 (6 bases). Germline CDR1 reads SGHRS; CDR2 reads YFSETQ. The CDR3 is made up of 14 amino acids. Trimming removed 4 bases at V and 7 bases at J, with 18 bases between.

The chain uses TRBV19 and TRBJ1-1; no clear D. Germline V lookup: CDR1 LNHDA, CDR2 SQIVND (reference sequence). V lost 3 bases and J lost 4, with 21 bases in between. The CDR3 length is 17 residues. The CDR3 sequence: CASSMMGGGLGGTEAFF. In DNA form, the CDR3 reads TGTGCCAGTAGTATGATGGGCGGTGGGCTGGGCGGCACTGAAGCTTTCTTT.

This clone was observed a handful of times. CDR3 DNA sequence: TGTGCCACCAATACGTTAGACAGACCCTACGAGCAGTACTTC. This encodes CATNTLDRPYEQYF. The J gene is TRBJ2-7, the V gene TRBV13; D might be TRBD1 (5 bases). In germline, CDR1 is PRHDT, CDR2 FYEKMQ (reference sequence). Trimming left V 10 bases short and J 2 bases short, with 18 bases between. This CDR3 has 14 residues.

Turning to this clone: Other DNA sequences in the same sample also yield this CDR3. The chain employs TRBV29-1 and TRBJ1-1, with 7 bases aligning to TRBD1. Trimming took 4 bases from V and 1 from J; bases not matched to a gene: 0. The V gene's germline CDR1 is SQVTM and CDR2 ANQGSEA. The CDR3 runs 12 residues. The CDR3: CSVGTGNTEAFF. As DNA, the CDR3 is TGCAGCGTTGGGACAGGGAACACTGAAGCTTTCTTT.

V gene TRBV4-1 combines with J gene TRBJ2-3; TRBD2 matches at 10 bases. J lost 4 bases, V lost 0 bases, and 7 bases had no gene match. Germline V CDR1 and CDR2: MGHRA, YSYEKL. The CDR3 totals 17 residues. CDR3 loop: CASSQDWASGSPDTQYF. The DNA of the CDR3 is TGCGCCAGCAGCCAAGATTGGGCTAGCGGGAGTCCAGATACGCAGTATTTT.

The chain has TRBV6-6 and TRBJ1-1; D is unclear. CDR3 length: 15 residues. V was cut by 5 bases and J by 0 bases, with 13 bases left in between. The germline CDR1 and CDR2 sequences are MNHNY and SVGAGI (reference sequence). CDR3 sequence: CASSPVGRLNTEAFF. The CDR3 region has the DNA TGTGCCAGCAGTCCCGTTGGGAGGTTGAACACTGAAGCTTTCTTT.

The chain combines TRBV5-1 with TRBJ1-2; 7 bases are a match to TRBD1. After removal of 3 bases from V and 9 bases from J, the junction contained 8 bases not matched to a gene. In germline, CDR1 is SGHRS, CDR2 YFSETQ. This CDR3 comprises 13 residues. The CDR3 nucleotides read TGCGCCAGCAGCTGGACAGGACTCGGCAGCTACACCTTC. Translation: CASSWTGLGSYTF.

The chain carries TRBV2 and TRBJ2-5; D may be TRBD2 (5 bases). Trimming stripped 0 bases from V and 3 bases from J, with 14 bases between. The CDR3 has 16 residues. The germline gives CDR1 SNHLY, CDR2 FYNNEI. The CDR3 DNA sequence: TGTGCCAGCAGTGAAGCGCTTCGTCTAGCTGAAGAGACCCAGTACTTC. Translation: CASSEALRLAEETQYF.